The present T cell receptor (beta chain) was sequenced within a study of T-cell reconstitution after alpha-beta-depleted transplantation in children. The authors prepared the TCRbeta library with unique molecular identifiers. Using its own MiXCR run on the PCR reads, TCRdb lists one record per CDR3 protein. There are about 290,000 distinct CDR3 sequences in the sample; approximately 7.3% occur only once, and 9.1% lies in the top ten. Study-level findings and limits: After transplant, at about two months, alpha-beta T cells were reportedly derived from several hundred expanded graft clones. A year post-transplant, T-cell counts and diversity derived mostly from newly produced T cells. Surviving recipient T cells and intrathymic progenitors accounted for some patients' high TCRbeta diversity at day 60.

A note on this clonotype: Its target is unknown.

The TCR was taken from a female patient aged 2-9 years who had a stem cell transplant for Fanconi anemia, so the T cells may come from the graft donor. Source: peripheral blood, taken 360 days after TCRalphabeta/CD19-depleted stem cell transplant.

In DNA, the CDR3 is TGCGCCAGCACCCTTGGGGCAGGGGAGGGCACTGAAGCTTTCTTT. Amino acids: CASTLGAGEGTEAFF. V gene TRBV5-1 combines with J gene TRBJ1-1, with D possibly being TRBD1 (6 bases). CDR3 length equals 15 residues. Per the germline V gene, CDR1 is SGHRS and CDR2 is YFSETQ. V lost 6 bases, J lost 4 bases, and 19 bases lay in between.